The next 26 T cell receptor beta chains were all read from a single sample in a study of T cell repertoires in cytomegalovirus infection. No antigens are known for them. TCRdb re-called the reads with MiXCR, one entry per CDR3 protein. Of 800,000 to 950,000 distinct CDR3 sequences in the sample, approximately 32% were seen once. Here the sequenced sample was cultured CD8+ T cells from PBMCs, taken from culture after CMV antigen stimulation. Receptor source: a human donor in good health (CMV status not recorded). Some clones in this sample may be carry-over from other donors' samples.

This clonotype has more than one count but fewer than ten. The chain combines TRBV5-5 with TRBJ2-7; D gene uncertain. Per germline, CDR1 SGHKS and CDR2 YYEKEE (reference sequence). The CDR3 sequence is 13 residues long. The V end lost 7 bases, the J end lost 1 base, and 12 bases lay between the germline ends. The chain's CDR3 is CASAAGRSYEQYF. The CDR3 nucleotides read TGTGCCAGCGCTGCCGGCAGATCCTACGAGCAGTACTTC.

Only a few counts were recorded for this clonotype. This chain connects TRBV6-2 or TRBV6-3 to TRBJ1-1; D is perhaps TRBD1 (5 bases). The CDR3 sequence is 14 residues long. Trimming took off 6 bases at V and 1 base at J, with 12 bases between the two ends. CDR1 MNHEY and CDR2 SVGEGT come from the germline V gene. CDR3 DNA: TGTGCCAGCAGCGTACAGGACCAGAACACTGAAGCTTTCTTT. Its translation: CASSVQDQNTEAFF.

This rearrangement joins TRBV7-9 to TRBJ2-3; D tentatively fits TRBD1 or TRBD2 (7 bases each). Trimming left V 2 bases short and J 0 bases short, with 15 bases between. Germline V CDR1 and CDR2: SEHNR, FQNEAQ (reference sequence). The CDR3 runs 17 residues. The CDR3 loop is CASSLTGEGASTDTQYF. DNA for the CDR3: TGTGCCAGCAGCTTAACAGGGGAGGGGGCTAGCACAGATACGCAGTATTTT.

The rearrangement joins TRBV28 to TRBJ2-1; the D is unclear. V lost 6 bases, J lost 10 bases, and 19 bases lay in between. The CDR3 consists of 14 residues. CDR1 MDHEN and CDR2 SYDVKM come from the germline V gene. The chain's CDR3 is CASSPTLGRPEQFF. In DNA, the CDR3 is TGTGCCAGCAGCCCCACCCTTGGGCGACCAGAGCAGTTCTTC.

V usage is TRBV5-1 and J usage is TRBJ2-2; 7 nucleotides agree with TRBD2. With V trimmed by 1 base and J by 4 bases, 13 bases remained unmatched. Germline V gene data show CDR1 as SGHRS and CDR2 as YFSETQ. The CDR3 loop spans 18 amino acids. The CDR3 region has the DNA TGCGCCAGCAGCTTGTCCAGCGGGGCCCTCAGGAGCACCGGGGAGCTGTTTTTT. It is translated as CASSLSSGALRSTGELFF.

This clonotype was picked up one time. The chain has TRBV6-8 and TRBJ2-3; TRBD2 agrees at 10 bases. Germline V gene data show CDR1 as MNHGY and CDR2 as SAAAGT. The J segment lost 4 bases and the V segment lost 5 bases, leaving 9 bases of the junction unmatched. This CDR3 region has 16 residues. The CDR3 coding sequence is TGTGCCAGCAGTCCGGGACTAGCGATAAAGGCAGATACGCAGTATTTT. Protein sequence: CASSPGLAIKADTQYF.

This clonotype has only one observation. The chain combines TRBV11-2 with TRBJ1-2; D might be TRBD1 (5 bases). CDR3 size: 19 residues. The ends were cut back, 2 bases at V and 0 bases at J, with 22 bases in the middle. Germline CDR1 is SGHAT and CDR2 is FQNNGV. The chain's CDR3 is CASSLSGRVSKHANYGYTF. CDR3 sequence (DNA): TGTGCCAGCAGCTTATCAGGGAGGGTGAGCAAACACGCTAACTATGGCTACACCTTC.

The table lists this clonotype with many counts. This chain uses TRBV12-3 or TRBV12-4 with TRBJ2-6, with D unclear. V dropped 6 bases and J dropped 3 bases, with 3 bases sitting between them. The CDR3 length is 12 residues. CDR3 sequence (DNA): TGTGCCAGCAGCCTTGGGGCCAACGTCCTGACTTTC. Its translation: CASSLGANVLTF.

CDR3 nucleotide sequence: TGTGCCAGCCTACCCCGCCAGAATGTTGTCAATCAGCCCCAGCATTTT. Protein product: CASLPRQNVVNQPQHF. The chain is built from TRBV19 and TRBJ1-5; D call uncertain. The CDR3 is made up of 16 amino acids. Germline assignment: CDR1 LNHDA and CDR2 SQIVND (reference sequence). V was clipped by 9 bases and J by 3 bases, with 21 bases between them.

This clonotype was detected only a few times. The chain is built from TRBV6-6 and TRBJ2-7; TRBD2 matches 7 bases. Losses at the gene ends were 5 bases for V and 0 bases for J; bases not matched to a gene: 16. The CDR3 loop spans 18 amino acids. Germline V gene lookup returns CDR1 MNHNY and CDR2 SVGAGI (reference sequence). In DNA form, the CDR3 reads TGTGCCAGCAGTCCCCCCCAGAGGGTGGCGGGGGACTCCTACGAGCAGTACTTC. This translates into CASSPPQRVAGDSYEQYF.

The chain recombines TRBV19 with TRBJ2-7; 8 bases fit TRBD1. Germline values: CDR1 LNHDA, CDR2 SQIVND (reference sequence). V was clipped by 3 bases and J by 3 bases; unmatched bases: 7. The CDR3 length is 15 residues. CDR3 residues: CASSIWTGSLYEQYF. DNA for the CDR3: TGTGCCAGTAGTATCTGGACAGGGTCCCTCTACGAGCAGTACTTC. The whole variable domain, remainder taken from reference TRBV19 and TRBJ2-7, is DGGITQSPKYLFRKEGQNVTLSCEQNLNHDAMYWYRQDPGQGLRLIYYSQIVNDFQKGDIAEGYSVSREKKESFPLTVTSAQKNPTAFYLCASSIWTGSLYEQYFGPGTRLTVT.

As to this clonotype: A read error may account for a junction end that differs from germline. The rearrangement links TRBV7-6 to TRBJ2-1; 8 bases line up with TRBD2. Germline lookup yields CDR1 SGHVS and CDR2 FNYEAQ. CDR3 size: 16 residues. The CDR3 spells CASSPPGLVGLNEQFF. CDR3 bases: TGTGCTAGCAGCCCGCCGGGACTAGTAGGTCTTAATGAGCAGTTCTTC.

This rearrangement joins TRBV6-5 to TRBJ1-2, with a weak D call TRBD1 (5 bases). Trimming took 6 bases from V and 2 from J, leaving 13 bases between them. CDR3 size: 14 residues. CDR1 MNHEY and CDR2 SVGAGI come from the germline V gene. The DNA of the CDR3 is TGTGCCAGCAGCGAGGGACTGATCAACTATGGCTACACCTTC. Its protein is CASSEGLINYGYTF.

The table lists this clonotype with a few counts. This sequence joins TRBV10-2 and TRBJ2-7, with D possibly being TRBD1 (6 bases). CDR1 is WSHSY and CDR2 is SAAADI in the germline V gene. The V gene lost 0 bases and the J gene lost 4 bases, with 16 bases spanning the gap. The length of the CDR3 is 16 residues. The CDR3 reads CASSESVRGTPYEQYF. CDR3 nucleotides: TGCGCCAGCAGTGAGTCGGTAAGGGGGACCCCTTACGAGCAGTACTTC.

This clonotype turned up a few times. The gene calls are TRBV20-1 and TRBJ2-1, with 11 bases fitting TRBD2. This CDR3 region has 16 residues. V was pared by 6 bases and J by 9 bases, with 16 bases of the junction left unmatched. In germline, CDR1 is DFQATT, CDR2 SNEGSKA (reference sequence). The CDR3 sequence is CSAARQVAGGPLEQFF. In DNA, the CDR3 is TGCAGTGCCGCGCGCCAGGTAGCGGGGGGGCCACTTGAGCAGTTCTTC.

This clonotype was seen at least ten times. The V call is TRBV12-3 or TRBV12-4, the J call TRBJ2-3; D may be TRBD2 (6 bases). The CDR3 has 16 amino acids. V was pared by 3 bases and J by 0 bases, with 13 bases between. The chain's CDR3 is CASSFGDSPSTDTQYF. The CDR3 coding sequence is TGTGCCAGCAGTTTCGGGGACTCCCCTAGCACAGATACGCAGTATTTT.

This chain connects TRBV4-1 to TRBJ1-2; D gene ambiguous. V gave up 3 bases and J gave up 6 bases, with 5 bases separating them. CDR1 and CDR2 (germline): MGHRA, YSYEKL. The CDR3 is made up of 11 amino acids. The CDR3 nucleotides are TGCGCCAGCAGCCACGGGAATGGCTACACCTTC. Its translation: CASSHGNGYTF.

This clonotype has only a few counts. The rearrangement joins TRBV19 to TRBJ1-1, with 7 nucleotides matching TRBD1. V gave up 7 bases and J gave up 5 bases; unmatched junction bases: 7. CDR3 size: 13 residues. Germline CDR1 LNHDA, CDR2 SQIVND (reference sequence). CDR3 region: CASTLTGRTEAFF. In DNA, the CDR3 is TGTGCCAGTACACTGACAGGGAGGACTGAAGCTTTCTTT. Combining the CDR3 with reference TRBV19 and TRBJ1-1 gives the whole variable domain DGGITQSPKYLFRKEGQNVTLSCEQNLNHDAMYWYRQDPGQGLRLIYYSQIVNDFQKGDIAEGYSVSREKKESFPLTVTSAQKNPTAFYLCASTLTGRTEAFFGQGTRLTVV.

This clonotype was counted between two and nine times. The chain is built from TRBV6-1 and TRBJ2-7; D not resolved. Germline V gives CDR1 MNHNS, CDR2 SASEGT. This CDR3 comprises 17 residues. The V end lost 1 base, the J end lost 2 bases, and 18 bases lay between the germline ends. CDR3 DNA sequence: TGTGCCAGCAGTGAAGTGCCTGGACCAAGCCCCGCCTACGAGCAGTACTTC. Protein: CASSEVPGPSPAYEQYF.

The chain couples TRBV5-4 to TRBJ2-2, with 9 bases fitting TRBD2. Trimming at V came to 4 bases and at J to 1 base, leaving 5 bases not matched to a gene. The CDR3 runs 16 residues. In germline, CDR1 is SGHNT, CDR2 YYREEE (reference sequence). For the CDR3, the DNA is TGTGCCAGCAGCACCTTAGCGGGGGAGAACACCGGGGAGCTGTTTTTT. Residues: CASSTLAGENTGELFF.

The chain joins TRBV4-1 to TRBJ1-1; 11 bases map to TRBD1. Unmatched junction bases numbered 7, after V lost 4 bases and J lost 6 bases. The CDR3 loop spans 15 amino acids. Germline CDR1 and CDR2: MGHRA and YSYEKL. CDR3 residues: CASSRGQGGGAEAFF. DNA for the CDR3: TGCGCCAGCAGCCGGGGACAGGGGGGGGGGGCTGAAGCTTTCTTT.

This clonotype was picked up a small number of times. This may come from a read error, since a much larger clone is one base off. The chain recombines TRBV6-1 with TRBJ2-2; perhaps TRBD1 as D (6 bases). V was clipped by 6 bases and J by 4 bases, with 9 bases between them. CDR1 MNHNS and CDR2 SASEGT come from the germline V gene. The CDR3 covers 13 residues. Here the CDR3 reads CASSQGTTGELFF. Here the CDR3 DNA reads TGTGCCAGCAGCCAGGGGACCACCGGGGAGCTGTTTTTT.

This clonotype was seen at least ten times. The V gene is TRBV7-9, the J gene TRBJ1-1; the D is unclear. Germline V CDR1 and CDR2: SEHNR, FQNEAQ (reference sequence). Between the trimmed V and J ends, which lost 5 bases and 1 base, there was a span of 11 bases. The CDR3 extends over 14 amino acids. The CDR3, as DNA: TGTGCCAGCAGCCCCGGGAGGAGGAACACTGAAGCTTTCTTT. Translation: CASSPGRRNTEAFF.

The V gene is TRBV28, the J gene TRBJ1-2, with 9 bases aligning to TRBD1. CDR3 length equals 15 residues. Germline CDR1 MDHEN, CDR2 SYDVKM. V dropped 6 bases and J dropped 3; count of bases not matched to a gene: 8. The CDR3 here is CASSPTGGAYYGYTF. The CDR3 DNA sequence: TGTGCCAGCAGCCCTACAGGGGGCGCTTACTATGGCTACACCTTC.

This clonotype has a count of ten or more. V is TRBV12-3 or TRBV12-4 and J is TRBJ1-2; perhaps TRBD1 as D (5 bases). The CDR3 covers 11 residues. V was cut by 6 bases and J by 7 bases, with 9 bases left in between. CDR3 sequence: CASRGDVGYTF. The CDR3 DNA sequence: TGTGCCAGCAGAGGGGACGTTGGCTACACCTTC.

This clonotype was seen many times. The rearrangement links TRBV6-4 to TRBJ2-3, with 9 bases fitting TRBD2. The germline V gene encodes CDR1 MRHNA and CDR2 SNTAGT. Trimming cost V 2 bases and J 4 bases; bases outside gene matches: 1. The length of the CDR3 is 14 residues. The CDR3 reads CASSDGGGADTQYF. The CDR3 bases are TGTGCCAGCAGTGACGGCGGGGGGGCAGATACGCAGTATTTT.